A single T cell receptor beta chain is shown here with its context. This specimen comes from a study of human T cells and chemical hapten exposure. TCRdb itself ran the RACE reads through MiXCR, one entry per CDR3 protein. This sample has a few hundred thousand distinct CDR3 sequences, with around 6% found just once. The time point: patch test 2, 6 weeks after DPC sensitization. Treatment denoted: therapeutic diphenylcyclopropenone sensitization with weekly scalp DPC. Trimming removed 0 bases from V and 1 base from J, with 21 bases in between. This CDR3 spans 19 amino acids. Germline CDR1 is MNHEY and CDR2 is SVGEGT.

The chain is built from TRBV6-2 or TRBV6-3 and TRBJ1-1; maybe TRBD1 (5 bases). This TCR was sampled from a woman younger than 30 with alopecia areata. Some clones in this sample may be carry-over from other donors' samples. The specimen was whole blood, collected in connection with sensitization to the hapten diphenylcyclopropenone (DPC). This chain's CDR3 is CASSYSIGAKGAQNTEAFF. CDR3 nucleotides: TGTGCCAGCAGTTACTCGATAGGGGCGAAAGGGGCCCAGAACACTGAAGCTTTCTTT.